This passage covers 15 T cell receptor beta chains from one sample sequenced in a study of cytomegalovirus exposure and HLA in healthy donors. With 60 Vbeta and 13 Jbeta primers, the PCR was carried out. TCRdb's copy holds only in-frame clones and misses some; the assay was immunoSEQ multiplex PCR. Counted here are approximately 120,000 clones, 76% occurring once; the ten biggest clones make up more than 10%. The sequencing sample was made of PBMCs. The receptors come from a woman aged 40 to 50 in good health and CMV-seropositive.

There are a few counts of this clone. The V call is TRBV11-2, the J call TRBJ1-6; possible D gene TRBD1, 6 bases. V lost 5 bases and J lost 5, with 13 bases in between. The CDR3 has 15 residues. Germline V gives CDR1 SGHAT, CDR2 FQNNGV. The CDR3 region is CASSPYREDNSPLHF. The CDR3 nucleotides read TGTGCCAGCAGCCCCTACAGGGAAGATAATTCACCCCTCCACTTT.

The chain carries TRBV7-6 and TRBJ2-7; 14 positions match TRBD2. The CDR3 sequence is 20 residues long. Germline CDR1 and CDR2: SGHVS and FNYEAQ. V shed 5 bases, J shed 0 bases, and the junction held 15 bases outside the gene matches. The CDR3 DNA reads TGTGCCAGCAGCCGCAATGCGGGACTAGCGGGGGCCTCCTTCTCCTACGAGCAGTACTTC. This translates into CASSRNAGLAGASFSYEQYF.

The chain carries TRBV15 and TRBJ1-1; D might be TRBD1 (6 bases). CDR1 is LNHNV, CDR2 YYDKDF, per germline (reference sequence). The V end was cut by 5 bases, the J end by 5 bases, with 18 bases between. The CDR3 covers 15 residues. Here the CDR3 DNA reads TGTGCCACCAGCTCATCGGGGCAGGGGCGGACTGAAGCTTTCTTT. It specifies CATSSSGQGRTEAFF.

Here the CDR3 reads CASSLGQGAGNTEAFF. The CDR3 region has the DNA TGCGCCAGCAGCTTGGGACAGGGGGCGGGTAACACTGAAGCTTTCTTT. The V and J genes are TRBV5-1 and TRBJ1-1; 10 nucleotides agree with TRBD1. The CDR3 is made up of 16 amino acids. V dropped 0 bases and J dropped 2; count of bases not matched to a gene: 4. CDR1 SGHRS and CDR2 YFSETQ come from the germline V gene. The full variable domain, its missing parts supplied by reference TRBV5-1 and TRBJ1-1, is KAGVTQTPRYLIKTRGQQVTLSCSPISGHRSVSWYQQTPGQGLQFLFEYFSETQRNKGNFPGRFSGRQFSNSRSEMNVSTLELGDSALYLCASSLGQGAGNTEAFFGQGTRLTVV.

This chain joins TRBV5-1 and TRBJ2-1, with 8 nucleotides matching TRBD2. The CDR3 is made up of 15 amino acids. Germline-derived CDR1 and CDR2 are SGHRS and YFSETQ. Trimming cost V 0 bases and J 12 bases; bases outside gene matches: 11. The CDR3 DNA is TGCGCCAGCAGCTTGGGCGCGGGGGGCCTCGAGTCGCAGTTCTTC. Translating gives CASSLGAGGLESQFF.

This chain links TRBV7-6 with TRBJ2-6; D is perhaps TRBD1 (5 bases). The CDR3 has 15 residues. V gave up 4 bases and J gave up 5 bases, with 12 bases separating them. Looked up from germline, CDR1 is SGHVS and CDR2 is FNYEAQ. CDR3: CASSSLGVRANVLTF. CDR3 bases: TGTGCCAGCAGCTCTTTAGGGGTACGGGCCAACGTCCTGACTTTC.

This sequence joins TRBV5-1 and TRBJ1-1, with D unresolved. The V end was cut by 0 bases, the J end by 4 bases, with 10 bases between. CDR3 length equals 14 residues. CDR1 is SGHRS, CDR2 YFSETQ, per germline. CDR3 sequence (DNA): TGCGCCAGCAGCTTGGCTATCACTTCCACTGAAGCTTTCTTT. This gives the protein CASSLAITSTEAFF.

The chain has TRBV25-1 and TRBJ2-7, with 10 bases aligning to TRBD2. This CDR3 region has 12 residues. Trimming removed 8 bases from V and 5 bases from J; junction bases left unmatched: 3. Germline V gene lookup returns CDR1 MGHDK and CDR2 SYGVNS. The chain's CDR3 is CASASGGHEQYF. In nucleotides, the CDR3 is TGTGCCAGCGCTAGCGGGGGTCACGAGCAGTACTTC.

The chain recombines TRBV28 with TRBJ1-1; D is uncertain. V was clipped by 8 bases and J by 4 bases, with 14 bases between them. CDR1 and CDR2 from the germline V gene are MDHEN and SYDVKM. CDR3 length equals 13 residues. The CDR3 DNA is TGTGCCAGCGTTTTCGGGAGGAGCACTGAAGCTTTCTTT. Amino acids: CASVFGRSTEAFF. Filled out from reference TRBV28 and TRBJ1-1, the complete variable domain reads DVKVTQSSRYLVKRTGEKVFLECVQDMDHENMFWYRQDPGLGLRLIYFSYDVKMKEKGDIPEGYSVSREKKERFSLILESASTNQTSMYLCASVFGRSTEAFFGQGTRLTVV.

The chain links TRBV15 to TRBJ2-2, with 8 nucleotides matching TRBD1. J gave up 4 bases and V 5 bases, and 3 bases lay outside the gene matches. Germline V gene lookup returns CDR1 LNHNV and CDR2 YYDKDF (reference sequence). This CDR3 is built from 14 residues. CDR3 sequence reads: CATSWTGPTGELFF. The CDR3 DNA reads TGTGCCACCAGCTGGACAGGGCCCACCGGGGAGCTGTTTTTT.

The table lists this clone with a count of one. The chain recombines TRBV7-2 with TRBJ2-5; possible D gene TRBD2, 6 bases. This CDR3 contains 14 residues. Trimming stripped 1 base from V and 1 base from J, with 7 bases between. Germline V gene data show CDR1 as SGHTA and CDR2 as FQGNSA. The CDR3 DNA is TGTGCCAGCAGCTTAGGCGGGGCCCAAGAGACCCAGTACTTC. Its protein product is CASSLGGAQETQYF.

This clone was observed a few times. This chain uses TRBV5-6 with TRBJ1-5; D is unresolved. Germline values: CDR1 SGHDT, CDR2 YYEEEE. This CDR3 region has 16 residues. Trimming shortened V by 3 bases and J by 0 bases, and 13 bases separated the two germline ends. CDR3 nucleotides: TGTGCCAGCAGCTCCTGGGGAGCCTATAGCAATCAGCCCCAGCATTTT. This translates into CASSSWGAYSNQPQHF.

The rearrangement links TRBV7-9 to TRBJ1-2; 9 bases agree with TRBD1. Trimming removed 2 bases from V and 5 bases from J; junction bases left unmatched: 6. This CDR3 is 15 amino acids long. The germline CDR1 and CDR2 sequences are SEHNR and FQNEAQ (reference sequence). CDR3 bases: TGTGCCAGCAGCTTAACGGGGGGACAGGGTTATGGCTACACCTTC. Translation gives CASSLTGGQGYGYTF.

V is TRBV2 and J is TRBJ1-4, with 9 bases lining up with TRBD1. Trimming took 6 bases from V and 5 from J; bases not matched to a gene: 4. CDR1 and CDR2 (germline): SNHLY, FYNNEI. The CDR3 is made up of 14 amino acids. CDR3 loop: CASRRTGENEKLFF. The CDR3 nucleotides are TGTGCCAGCAGGAGGACAGGGGAGAATGAAAAACTGTTTTTT.

The rearrangement joins TRBV19 to TRBJ2-1, with D possibly matching TRBD2 (5 bases). Germline loops: CDR1 LNHDA, CDR2 SQIVND (reference sequence). CDR3 length: 15 residues. The V end was cut by 0 bases, the J end by 3 bases, with 9 bases between. CDR3 DNA: TGTGCCAGTAGTATAGATCGGGGAATCTACAATGAGCAGTTCTTC. This codes for CASSIDRGIYNEQFF. The full variable domain, in which reference TRBV19 and TRBJ2-1 provide the parts outside the CDR3, is DGGITQSPKYLFRKEGQNVTLSCEQNLNHDAMYWYRQDPGQGLRLIYYSQIVNDFQKGDIAEGYSVSREKKESFPLTVTSAQKNPTAFYLCASSIDRGIYNEQFFGPGTRLTVL.